The clone carrying this T cell receptor beta chain has a count of ten or more. Its antigen is still unknown. These data are taken from a study of prognosis after radiotherapy for stage I lung cancer. As for the study in general: Enrolled patients had stage I non-small cell lung cancer and entered the cohort between 2018 and 2019. Under 15 patients' tumors were adenocarcinoma, and several patients' tumors were squamous cell carcinoma.

Two-round multiplex PCR amplified TCR beta CDR3 from genomic DNA. Used in first-round PCR were primers specific to each TRBV and TRBJ gene. One entry per CDR3 protein results from TCRdb running MiXCR on the multiplex PCR reads. The sample shows fewer than 40,000 distinct CDR3 sequences, more than 30% of them seen only once. Study-wide results and caveats: Patients' TRBV and TRBJ gene usage reportedly differed by presence or absence of metastases.

Trimming pared 2 bases from V and 5 bases from J, leaving 21 bases between. CDR1 is SGHAT and CDR2 is FQNNGV in the germline V gene. The length of the CDR3 is 17 residues. The gene calls are TRBV11-2 and TRBJ1-1, with D tentatively TRBD1 (6 bases). The sequenced sample was PBMCs, obtained before or after stereotactic body radiation therapy (not recorded which). The TCR was taken from a donor over 45 with non-small cell lung cancer. DNA of the CDR3: TGTGCCAGCAGCTTAAGTCAAGTACTGGGGGCGGATACTGAAGCTTTCTTT. Protein: CASSLSQVLGADTEAFF.